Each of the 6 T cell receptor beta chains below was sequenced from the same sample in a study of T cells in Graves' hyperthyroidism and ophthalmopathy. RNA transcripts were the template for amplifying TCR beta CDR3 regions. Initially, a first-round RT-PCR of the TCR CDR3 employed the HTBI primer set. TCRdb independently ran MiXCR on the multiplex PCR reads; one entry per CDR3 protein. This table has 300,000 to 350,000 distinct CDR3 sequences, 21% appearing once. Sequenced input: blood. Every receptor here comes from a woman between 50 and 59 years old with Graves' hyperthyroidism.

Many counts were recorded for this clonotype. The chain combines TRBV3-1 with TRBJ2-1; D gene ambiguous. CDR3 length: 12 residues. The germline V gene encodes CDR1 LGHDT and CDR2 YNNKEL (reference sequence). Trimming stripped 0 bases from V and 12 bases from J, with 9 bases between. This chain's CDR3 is CASSQDPLSQFF. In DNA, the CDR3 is TGTGCCAGCAGCCAAGACCCGTTATCGCAGTTCTTC.

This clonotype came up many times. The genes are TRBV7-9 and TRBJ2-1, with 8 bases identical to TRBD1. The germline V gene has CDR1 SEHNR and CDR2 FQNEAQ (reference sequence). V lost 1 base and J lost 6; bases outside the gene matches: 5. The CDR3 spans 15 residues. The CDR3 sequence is CASSLGGRGLNEQFF. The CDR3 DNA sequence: TGTGCCAGCAGCTTAGGTGGCAGGGGGCTCAATGAGCAGTTCTTC.

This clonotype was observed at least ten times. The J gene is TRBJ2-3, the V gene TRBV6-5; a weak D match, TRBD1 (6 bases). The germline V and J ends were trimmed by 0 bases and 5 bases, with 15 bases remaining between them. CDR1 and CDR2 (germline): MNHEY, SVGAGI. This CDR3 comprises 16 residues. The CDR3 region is CASSYSRRQVLDTQYF. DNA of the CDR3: TGTGCCAGCAGTTACTCCCGGCGACAGGTCTTAGATACGCAGTATTTT.

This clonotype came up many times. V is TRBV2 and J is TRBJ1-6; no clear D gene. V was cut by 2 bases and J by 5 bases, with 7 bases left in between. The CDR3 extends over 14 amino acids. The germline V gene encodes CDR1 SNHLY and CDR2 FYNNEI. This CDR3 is CASSERNHNSPLHF. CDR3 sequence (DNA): TGTGCCAGCAGTGAAAGGAACCATAATTCACCCCTCCACTTT.

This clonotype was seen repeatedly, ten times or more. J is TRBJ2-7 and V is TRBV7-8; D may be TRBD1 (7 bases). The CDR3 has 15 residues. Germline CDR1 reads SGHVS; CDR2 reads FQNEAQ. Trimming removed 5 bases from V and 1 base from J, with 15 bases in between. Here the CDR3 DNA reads TGTGCCAGCAGCCCGTCGACAGGGAGGTCCTACGAGCAGTACTTC. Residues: CASSPSTGRSYEQYF.

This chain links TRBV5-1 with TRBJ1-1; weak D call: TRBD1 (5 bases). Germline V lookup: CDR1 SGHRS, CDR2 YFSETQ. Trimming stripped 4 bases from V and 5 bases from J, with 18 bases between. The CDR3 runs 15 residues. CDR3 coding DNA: TGCGCCAGCAGCCTCGGCGGGGCCCGGGAGACTGAAGCTTTCTTT. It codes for CASSLGGARETEAFF.